This is a list of T cell receptor beta chains from one sample in a study of breast tumors, draining lymph nodes, adjacent tissues. TCRdb reanalysed the multiplex PCR reads using MiXCR and keeps one entry per CDR3 protein. The sample lists around 130,000 distinct CDR3 sequences, about 20% seen once, with 2.2% in the top ten. Sequencing was performed on axillary lymph node tissue. Receptors were obtained from a female donor with breast cancer. Some clones in this sample may be carry-over from other donors' samples. CDR3s include the opening cysteine and the closing phenylalanine or tryptophan.

CDR3aa | v_gene
CASSPWGNEQFF | TRBV18
CSATAGVVTDTQYF | TRBV20-1
CASSAVQGHPYGYIF | TRBV5-1
CASSRRDSYNSPLHF | TRBV5-5
CSASNGEKLFF | TRBV20-1
CATSDGPGTGGLDGELFF | TRBV24-1
CASSEGTDTQYF | TRBV7-6
CSAGPSGPQSYEQYF | TRBV20-1
CASIQDGPYEQYF | TRBV2
CASSLQGGRPQHF | TRBV11-2
CASSLRGQAYNEQFF | TRBV7-9
CASSQERTEGYF | TRBV14
CASSTLSPGRVVTGELFF | TRBV28
CAISDLSTEYYEQYF | TRBV10-3
CAWRMNPGQPQHF | TRBV30
CASSLEGSNQPQHF | TRBV11-2
CASSYRGTGGSGNTIYF | TRBV7-2
CASSQAPGYEQYF | TRBV4-1
CAGRDRGTANEKLFF | TRBV19
CASSFGQAYGYTF | TRBV7-9
CASSQGGRASVANEQFF | TRBV4-1
CASSLVARSSLNYGYTF | TRBV7-8
CASSLGLAGNNEQFF | TRBV13
CASSAPYQETQYF | TRBV9
CATSDFGAQETQYF | TRBV24-1
CASSEGQFVNGYTF | TRBV5-1
CASSPHTSAGETQYF | TRBV2
CASAQPGTDTQYF | TRBV5-1
CASSLGGFSSFYNSPLHF | TRBV28
CASSYRTVLGSNTEAFF | TRBV6-5
CASSVTGGSYEQYF | TRBV2
CAGRQADNSPLHF | TRBV6-1
CASRDGRGRDYGYTF | TRBV28
CASTKTGASTDTQYF | TRBV2
CASSEGRSYNEQFF | TRBV7-9
CASSLLAQTYEQYF | TRBV2
CASRIGGTGTQYF | TRBV27
CSARRGPPDGYTF | TRBV20-1
CAIDGGTENQPQHF | TRBV7-9
CASRLGARRSNQPQHF | TRBV6-6
CAWSVQLDKLFF | TRBV30
CASSPEAQGQQFF | TRBV5-1
CASSLWGVLWLHLRFGELFF | TRBV12-3/TRBV12-4
CASSLERTGELFF | TRBV7-2
CASSEELSGNYGYTF | TRBV6-1
CASTLRGPRNEKLFF | TRBV6-5
CASSLGQDNYGYTF | TRBV7-2
CASSPSLREDEQYF | TRBV4-1
CASSPNRTPQETQYF | TRBV7-9
CSAFLTGGQFF | TRBV20-1
CASSLDRDTEAFF | TRBV3-1
CATSESGPPGEQFF | TRBV24-1